This entry lists 26 T cell receptor beta chains sequenced from one sample in a study of control samples from healthy donors and cancer patients. Method: immunoSEQ multiplex PCR; TCRdb's copy keeps in-frame clones and lacks some. The top ten clones hold just under 5% of a sample with 120,000 to 150,000 clones, around 90% of them seen once. The sample taken for sequencing was blood. These receptors originate from a man aged 25-45 years in good health.

The chain employs TRBV9 and TRBJ2-3; 14 bases align to TRBD2. This CDR3 region has 19 residues. Germline V lookup: CDR1 SGDLS, CDR2 YYNGEE. Trimming cost V 0 bases and J 3 bases; bases outside gene matches: 9. CDR3 nucleotides: TGTGCCAGCAGCGTAGAGGTCGGGACTAGCGGGAGTAGGACAGATACGCAGTATTTT. Protein sequence: CASSVEVGTSGSRTDTQYF.

The chain is built from TRBV4-2 and TRBJ1-5; 7 bases are a match to TRBD1. J was trimmed by 0 bases and V by 2 bases; bases with no gene match: 10. The CDR3 extends over 18 amino acids. The germline CDR1 and CDR2 sequences are LGHNA and YNFKEQ. CDR3 sequence (DNA): TGTGCCAGCAGCCAACTTTACGGACAGGTTTATAGCAATCAGCCCCAGCATTTT. Encoded protein: CASSQLYGQVYSNQPQHF.

The chain is built from TRBV5-8 and TRBJ2-7; 8 bases match TRBD1. This CDR3 is 13 amino acids long. Germline lookup yields CDR1 SGHTS and CDR2 YDEGEE. V gave up 2 bases and J gave up 2 bases; unmatched junction bases: 0. CDR3 sequence (DNA): TGTGCCAGCAGCTTACAGGGGGCCTACGAGCAGTACTTC. Protein sequence: CASSLQGAYEQYF.

The chain recombines TRBV30 with TRBJ2-7, with 7 positions matching TRBD2. CDR1 and CDR2 from the germline V gene are GTSNPN and SVGIG (reference sequence). The V segment lost 5 bases and the J segment 6 bases; nucleotides outside the gene matches: 10. CDR3 length: 13 amino acids. The DNA of the CDR3 is TGTGCCTGGGCCCAATGGGAGGGGTCCGAGCAGTACTTC. It codes for CAWAQWEGSEQYF.

The V call is TRBV21-1, the J call TRBJ2-1; the listed D gene, TRBD1, was not tested against the DNA. TRBV21-1 is a pseudogene. The CDR3 is made up of 16 amino acids. The CDR3 reads CASSPAGKTGGGEQFF. The CDR3 region has the DNA TGTGCCAGCAGCCCAGCAGGTAAAACAGGGGGCGGTGAGCAGTTCTTC.

This chain connects TRBV6-1 to TRBJ1-5, with 7 bases aligning to TRBD1. The V gene end was trimmed by 0 bases and the J gene end by 10 bases; junction bases not matched to a gene: 9. CDR1 and CDR2 from the germline V gene are MNHNS and SASEGT. This CDR3 comprises 15 residues. The CDR3 nucleotides are TGTGCCAGCAGTGAAGCAGGGGGCGATAGAACCCCCCAGCATTTT. Amino acids: CASSEAGGDRTPQHF.

The V call is TRBV12-3 or TRBV12-4, the J call TRBJ2-7; D could derive from TRBD1 or TRBD2 (6 bases each). With 5 bases removed from V and 7 bases from J, the gap between germline ends came to 9 bases. The CDR3 spans 11 residues. CDR3 protein: CASSGGQEQYF. In DNA, the CDR3 is TGTGCCAGCAGTGGGGGGCAGGAGCAGTACTTC.

A single count supports this clone. This chain connects TRBV11-1 to TRBJ2-6; D gene unclear. The CDR3 is 15 residues long. Germline V gives CDR1 SGHAT, CDR2 FQDESV (reference sequence). The V end was cut by 2 bases, the J end by 1 base, with 6 bases between. The CDR3 DNA is TGTGCCAGCAGCTTAATTTCTTCTGGGGCCAACGTCCTGACTTTC. It encodes CASSLISSGANVLTF.

The chain employs TRBV6-6 and TRBJ2-7; tentative D call: TRBD1 (5 bases). The length of the CDR3 is 13 residues. Germline assignment: CDR1 MNHNY and CDR2 SVGAGI (reference sequence). V was trimmed by 9 bases and J by 1 base, leaving 13 bases between them. CDR3 coding DNA: TGTGCCAGTACTGGGGCGGTTTCCTACGAGCAGTACTTC. It codes for CASTGAVSYEQYF.

The J gene is TRBJ2-5, the V gene TRBV5-1; D possibly corresponds to TRBD2 (6 bases). The CDR3 runs 16 residues. V dropped 3 bases and J dropped 0 bases, with 15 bases sitting between them. From germline, CDR1 is SGHRS and CDR2 YFSETQ. The CDR3 sequence: CASSSTIPGDQETQYF. CDR3 nucleotide sequence: TGCGCCAGCAGCTCAACCATACCGGGAGACCAAGAGACCCAGTACTTC.

The chain uses TRBV3-1 (or the pseudogene TRBV3-2) and TRBJ2-7, with 7 bases that match TRBD1. This CDR3 is built from 14 residues. With 3 bases clipped from V and 2 bases from J, the junction kept 4 bases outside the gene matches. Germline V gene lookup returns CDR1 LGHDT and CDR2 YNNKEL (reference sequence). The CDR3 region has the DNA TGTGCCAGCAGCCACACAGGGGTCGCCTACGAGCAGTACTTC. Protein: CASSHTGVAYEQYF.

The chain joins TRBV2 to TRBJ1-1; D gene uncertain. V was clipped by 8 bases and J by 0 bases, with 10 bases between them. The CDR3 has 13 amino acids. CDR1 and CDR2 (germline): SNHLY, FYNNEI. CDR3 coding DNA: TGTGCCAGCGAACCAGTGATGAACACTGAAGCTTTCTTT. Protein: CASEPVMNTEAFF.

The V gene is TRBV2, the J gene TRBJ1-3; D not resolved. The CDR3 consists of 15 residues. Germline V gene data show CDR1 as SNHLY and CDR2 as FYNNEI. V was cut by 6 bases and J by 0 bases, with 12 bases left in between. CDR3 sequence: CASRETASSGNTIYF. The CDR3, as DNA: TGTGCCAGCAGGGAGACGGCCAGCTCTGGAAACACCATATATTTT.

The rearrangement links TRBV9 to TRBJ2-3, with D hard to call. This CDR3 is 13 amino acids long. The germline V gene encodes CDR1 SGDLS and CDR2 YYNGEE. Trimming took off 3 bases at V and 2 bases at J, with 7 bases between the two ends. The CDR3 region has the DNA TGTGCCAGCAGCGCTTACCTCACAGATACGCAGTATTTT. Translating gives CASSAYLTDTQYF.

The chain couples TRBV2 to TRBJ2-2; D is unresolved. The CDR3 contains 12 residues. Germline V CDR1 and CDR2: SNHLY, FYNNEI. V shed 7 bases and J shed 5 bases, with 8 bases lying between them. The CDR3 reads CASTENTGELFF. CDR3 nucleotide sequence: TGTGCCAGCACTGAGAATACCGGGGAGCTGTTTTTT.

The chain couples TRBV27 to TRBJ2-1; no definite D call. The ends were cut back, 2 bases at V and 0 bases at J, with 11 bases in the middle. The CDR3 loop spans 16 amino acids. Germline V gene data show CDR1 as MNHEY and CDR2 as SMNVEV (reference sequence). The DNA of the CDR3 is TGTGCCAGCAGTTTAATCGGCGCGTCCTCCTACAATGAGCAGTTCTTC. It encodes CASSLIGASSYNEQFF.

The gene calls are TRBV3-1 (or the pseudogene TRBV3-2) and TRBJ1-3, with 7 bases identical to TRBD1. V gave up 0 bases and J gave up 0 bases; unmatched junction bases: 5. The CDR3 has 17 amino acids. Germline CDR1 and CDR2: LGHDT and YNNKEL (reference sequence). The CDR3 bases are TGTGCCAGCAGCCAAGAACGAGCAGGGGGCTCTGGAAACACCATATATTTT. It codes for CASSQERAGGSGNTIYF.

The chain joins TRBV7-6 to TRBJ2-5; 10 bases fit TRBD1. The CDR3 runs 15 residues. V was pared by 4 bases and J by 4 bases, with 6 bases of the junction left unmatched. Germline assignment: CDR1 SGHVS and CDR2 FNYEAQ. For the CDR3, the DNA is TGTGCCAGCAGCTACATGACAGGGGGCGTAGAGACCCAGTACTTC. Translation gives CASSYMTGGVETQYF. The entire variable domain, with the rest obtained from reference TRBV7-6 and TRBJ2-5, is as follows: GAGVSQSPRYKVTKRGQDVALRCDPISGHVSLYWYRQALGQGPEFLTYFNYEAQQDKSGLPNDRFSAERPEGSISTLTIQRTEQRDSAMYRCASSYMTGGVETQYFGPGTRLLVL.

This clone is judged medium-sized. The chain employs TRBV3-1 (or the pseudogene TRBV3-2) and TRBJ2-7; a possible D gene is TRBD1 (6 bases). The CDR3 runs to 12 residues. Germline CDR1 LGHDT, CDR2 YNNKEL (reference sequence). V gave up 5 bases and J gave up 3 bases, with 8 bases separating them. The CDR3 loop is CASSNRVYEQYF. CDR3 sequence (DNA): TGTGCCAGCAGCAACAGGGTCTACGAGCAGTACTTC.

The J gene is TRBJ1-2, the V gene TRBV4-1; D may be TRBD1 (6 bases). The V gene's germline CDR1 is MGHRA and CDR2 YSYEKL. The CDR3 consists of 16 residues. Trimming pared 0 bases from V and 8 bases from J, leaving 19 bases between. This CDR3 reads CASSQDGGGGARGYTF. CDR3 sequence (DNA): TGCGCCAGCAGCCAAGACGGCGGTGGGGGGGCGCGGGGCTACACCTTC.

The chain uses TRBV7-8 and TRBJ2-3; D may be TRBD2 (6 bases). The germline V and J ends were trimmed by 4 bases and 4 bases, with 12 bases remaining between them. The CDR3 sequence is 14 residues long. Germline V gene lookup returns CDR1 SGHVS and CDR2 FQNEAQ. The CDR3 loop is CASSSPGESDTQYF. In nucleotides, the CDR3 is TGTGCCAGCAGCTCGCCGGGAGAGTCAGATACGCAGTATTTT. The full variable domain, its missing parts supplied by reference TRBV7-8 and TRBJ2-3, is GAGVSQSPRYKVAKRGQDVALRCDPISGHVSLFWYQQALGQGPEFLTYFQNEAQLDKSGLPSDRFFAERPEGSVSTLKIQRTQQEDSAVYLCASSSPGESDTQYFGPGTRLTVL.

The chain combines TRBV18 with TRBJ1-3; tentative D call: TRBD1 (5 bases). Looked up from germline, CDR1 is KGHSH and CDR2 is LQKENI. The length of the CDR3 is 15 residues. The ends were cut back, 3 bases at V and 0 bases at J, with 9 bases in the middle. The CDR3: CASSPTAISGNTIYF. The CDR3 coding sequence is TGTGCCAGCTCACCGACAGCGATCTCTGGAAACACCATATATTTT.

This rearrangement joins TRBV2 to TRBJ2-7; a weak D match, TRBD1 (5 bases). V was pared by 4 bases and J by 5 bases, with 15 bases between. The length of the CDR3 is 14 residues. Germline loops: CDR1 SNHLY, CDR2 FYNNEI. The CDR3 DNA sequence: TGTGCCAGCAGTGGGTCTACAGGTCGCGACGAGCAGTACTTC. This sequence encodes CASSGSTGRDEQYF.

This clone was counted only a few times. The chain is built from TRBV24-1 and TRBJ1-6; D call uncertain. Trimming shortened V by 2 bases and J by 11 bases, and 15 bases separated the two germline ends. This CDR3 comprises 15 residues. In germline, CDR1 is KGHDR, CDR2 SFDVKD. The CDR3, as DNA: TGTGCCACCAGTGATTGGGAACGGGCAAGGACACCCCTCCACTTT. Translated: CATSDWERARTPLHF.

This chain uses TRBV2 with TRBJ2-2; tentatively, D is TRBD1 (7 bases). CDR1 is SNHLY and CDR2 is FYNNEI in the germline V gene. CDR3 length: 15 amino acids. Trimming shortened V by 4 bases and J by 5 bases, and 14 bases separated the two germline ends. This CDR3 reads CASSGLRGTTGELFF. The CDR3 DNA reads as TGTGCCAGCAGTGGCCTCAGGGGGACTACCGGGGAGCTGTTTTTT.

V and J are TRBV2 and TRBJ2-7, with 9 nucleotides matching TRBD1. The CDR3 has 19 residues. Germline lookup yields CDR1 SNHLY and CDR2 FYNNEI. J gave up 3 bases and V 4 bases, and 19 bases lay outside the gene matches. The CDR3 DNA sequence: TGTGCCAGCAGTGCCCCCGGGACAGGGACATCCACAACCCTCTACGAGCAGTACTTC. Its translation is CASSAPGTGTSTTLYEQYF.